These 13 T cell receptor beta chains share one sample of origin, sequenced in a study of blood T cell repertoires in COVID-19. Data came from immunoSEQ multiplex PCR; TCRdb stores just in-frame clones and leaves some out. Of 95,000 to 150,000 clones in the sample, 86% were seen once. Sequencing input: peripheral blood. The receptors come from a man between 40 and 49 years old with acute or convalescent COVID-19.

This clone was recorded once. The chain uses TRBV5-4 and TRBJ2-2; D is unresolved. CDR1 SGHNT and CDR2 YYREEE come from the germline V gene (reference sequence). The CDR3 runs to 12 residues. V lost 4 bases and J lost 4, with 5 bases in between. The CDR3 coding sequence is TGTGCCAGCAGCCTACTCACCGGGGAGCTGTTTTTT. As protein: CASSLLTGELFF. The whole variable domain, remainder taken from reference TRBV5-4 and TRBJ2-2, is ETGVTQSPTHLIKTRGQQVTLRCSSQSGHNTVSWYQQALGQGPQFIFQYYREEENGRGNFPPRFSGLQFPNYSSELNVNALELDDSALYLCASSLLTGELFFGEGSRLTVL.

This clone was seen a single time. V gene TRBV4-1 combines with J gene TRBJ2-7; 8 bases match TRBD2. The CDR3 runs 15 residues. Germline V gives CDR1 MGHRA, CDR2 YSYEKL. With 0 bases clipped from V and 2 bases from J, the junction kept 3 bases outside the gene matches. The CDR3 DNA reads TGCGCCAGCAGCCAAGAGGTAGCGGGGACCTACGAGCAGTACTTC. It is translated as CASSQEVAGTYEQYF.

This clone has only one observation. The chain's CDR3 is CASRSPRGYNSPLHF. CDR3 sequence (DNA): TGTGCCAGCAGATCCCCGCGGGGGTATAATTCACCCCTCCACTTT. The J gene is TRBJ1-6, the V gene TRBV3-1 (or the pseudogene TRBV3-2); tentatively, D is TRBD1 (5 bases). The germline V and J ends were trimmed by 6 bases and 4 bases, with 13 bases remaining between them. Germline V gene lookup returns CDR1 LGHDT and CDR2 YNNKEL (reference sequence). The CDR3 length is 15 residues.

Comments on this clone: Other DNA sequences in the same sample also yield this CDR3. The chain couples TRBV6-5 to TRBJ1-1; D remains ambiguous. CDR3 length: 11 amino acids. V lost 5 bases and J 5 bases, leaving 6 bases between the germline ends. CDR1 and CDR2 from the germline V gene are MNHEY and SVGAGI. CDR3: CASSRGTEAFF. CDR3 sequence (DNA): TGTGCCAGCAGTCGAGGAACTGAAGCTTTCTTT.

This CDR3 is CAISEAASQNTGELFF. Written as DNA, the CDR3 is TGTGCCATCAGTGAGGCGGCGAGCCAGAACACCGGGGAGCTGTTTTTT. The rearrangement joins TRBV10-3 to TRBJ2-2; D is unresolved. Trimming left V 2 bases short and J 1 base short, with 11 bases between. This CDR3 is 16 amino acids long. In germline, CDR1 is ENHRY, CDR2 SYGVKD.

The chain recombines TRBV27 with TRBJ1-3, with D unclear. Germline V lookup: CDR1 MNHEY, CDR2 SMNVEV (reference sequence). The CDR3 is 12 amino acids. V was shortened by 11 bases and J by 0 bases, with 8 bases between the two germline ends. The CDR3 DNA reads as TGTGCCCGCCCCGGCTCTGGAAACACCATATATTTT. Translated: CARPGSGNTIYF.

The V call is TRBV20-1, the J call TRBJ1-1; D call uncertain. Germline CDR1 DFQATT, CDR2 SNEGSKA (reference sequence). The V end lost 3 bases, the J end lost 5 bases, and 16 bases lay between the germline ends. CDR3 length equals 14 residues. As DNA, the CDR3 is TGCAGTGCTAGTGGCAAGGAGAGGTATACTGAAGCTTTCTTT. Its protein is CSASGKERYTEAFF.

This clone was seen once. V and J are TRBV14 and TRBJ2-2; 7 positions agree with TRBD1. Germline V gene data show CDR1 as SGHDN and CDR2 as FVKESK. The CDR3 contains 17 residues. V lost 3 bases and J lost 4; bases outside the gene matches: 11. Here the CDR3 reads CASSQIQGSLITGELFF. Written as DNA, the CDR3 is TGTGCCAGCAGCCAGATACAGGGGTCTTTAATCACCGGGGAGCTGTTTTTT.

The V gene is TRBV6-5, the J gene TRBJ1-4; 10 positions agree with TRBD1. The trim removed 8 bases at V and 7 bases at J, leaving 7 bases unmatched. CDR3 length: 14 amino acids. Germline-derived CDR1 and CDR2 are MNHEY and SVGAGI. CDR3 amino acids: CASGDRGGFEKLFF. Here the CDR3 DNA reads TGTGCCAGCGGGGACAGGGGAGGATTTGAAAAACTGTTTTTT.

The chain carries TRBV14 and TRBJ2-1; D is perhaps TRBD1 (5 bases). This CDR3 has 14 residues. From germline, CDR1 is SGHDN and CDR2 FVKESK. V was trimmed by 2 bases and J by 3 bases, leaving 8 bases between them. CDR3 sequence (DNA): TGTGCCAGCAGCCAACAGGGTTTCTACAATGAGCAGTTCTTC. This encodes CASSQQGFYNEQFF.

This chain connects TRBV5-4 to TRBJ1-2, with D possibly being TRBD1 (6 bases). Germline V gives CDR1 SGHNT, CDR2 YYREEE (reference sequence). The CDR3 has 16 residues. V dropped 4 bases and J dropped 7 bases, with 23 bases sitting between them. In nucleotides, the CDR3 is TGTGCCAGCAGCCGGGACACATCGAGAGGGGTAGGTGGCTACACCTTC. It specifies CASSRDTSRGVGGYTF.

This chain joins TRBV7-9 and TRBJ1-1; 9 bases are shared with TRBD1. V was clipped by 3 bases and J by 5 bases; unmatched bases: 13. CDR1 is SEHNR, CDR2 FQNEAQ, per germline (reference sequence). CDR3 size: 17 residues. The CDR3 reads CASSFNLQGAVATEAFF. CDR3 DNA sequence: TGTGCCAGCAGCTTTAACTTACAGGGGGCTGTGGCGACTGAAGCTTTCTTT.

This clone was counted a single time. The chain is built from TRBV7-3 and TRBJ1-6, with D tentatively TRBD1 (6 bases). CDR3 length: 14 amino acids. Trimming cost V 4 bases and J 10 bases, with 14 bases left between them. Germline CDR1 reads SGHTA; CDR2 reads FQGTGA. The CDR3 spells CASSSQGKQSPLHF. The DNA of the CDR3 is TGTGCCAGCAGCTCGCAGGGGAAACAATCACCCCTCCACTTT.